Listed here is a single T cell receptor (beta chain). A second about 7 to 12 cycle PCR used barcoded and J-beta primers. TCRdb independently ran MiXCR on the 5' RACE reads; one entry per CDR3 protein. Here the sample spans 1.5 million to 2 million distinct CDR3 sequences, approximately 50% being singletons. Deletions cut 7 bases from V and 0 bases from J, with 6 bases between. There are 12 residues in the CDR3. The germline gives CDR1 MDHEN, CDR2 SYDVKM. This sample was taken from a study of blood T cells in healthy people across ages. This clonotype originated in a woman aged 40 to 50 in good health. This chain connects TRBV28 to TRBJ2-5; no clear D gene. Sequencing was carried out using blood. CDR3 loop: CASMYDQETQYF. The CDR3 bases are TGTGCCAGCATGTACGACCAAGAGACCCAGTACTTC.